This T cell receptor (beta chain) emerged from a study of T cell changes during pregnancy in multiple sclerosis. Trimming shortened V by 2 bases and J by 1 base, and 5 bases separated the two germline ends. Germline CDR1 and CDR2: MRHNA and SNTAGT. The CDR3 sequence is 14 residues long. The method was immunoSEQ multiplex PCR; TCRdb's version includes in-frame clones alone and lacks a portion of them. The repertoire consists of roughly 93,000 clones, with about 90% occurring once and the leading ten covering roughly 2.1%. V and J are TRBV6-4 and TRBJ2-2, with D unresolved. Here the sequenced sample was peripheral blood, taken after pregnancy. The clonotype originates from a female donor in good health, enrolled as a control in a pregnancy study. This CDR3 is CASSDDLNTGELFF. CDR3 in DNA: TGTGCCAGCAGTGACGACTTGAACACCGGGGAGCTGTTTTTT.